This TCR beta chain was profiled in a study of PD-1 blockade in mismatch repair-deficient tumors. The study's findings and limits: Tumor-resident clones, often undetectable pretreatment in blood, expanded then contracted after pembrolizumab.

TCRs were sequenced from a few patients responding to pembrolizumab. As to this clone: Its antigen is unidentified.

The protocol was immunoSEQ multiplex PCR, while the TCRdb copy is restricted to in-frame clones and leaves out a portion. The data show over 60,000 clones, with about 91% seen just once and around 13% held by the top ten. CDR3 length: 15 amino acids. The germline V gene encodes CDR1 SGHKS and CDR2 YYEKEE (reference sequence). V shed 4 bases, J shed 5 bases, and the junction held 10 bases outside the gene matches. The specimen was peripheral blood, collected 52 weeks after starting pembrolizumab. The clonotype was recovered from an adult with mismatch repair-deficient cancer. This rearrangement joins TRBV5-5 to TRBJ1-1, with TRBD1 matching 8 bases. The CDR3 loop is CASSPGTGRGTEAFF. The CDR3 DNA reads TGTGCCAGCAGCCCAGGGACAGGCAGGGGAACTGAAGCTTTCTTT.